The 2 T cell receptor beta chains in this list originate from one sample, sequenced in a study of T cell changes during pregnancy in multiple sclerosis. Profiled with immunoSEQ multiplex PCR; TCRdb holds only in-frame clones, not every one. The sample yields tens of thousands of clones, 91% seen once. Sequenced material: peripheral blood, taken after pregnancy. The receptors originated from a female donor in good health, enrolled as a control in a pregnancy study.

The J gene is TRBJ1-1, the V gene TRBV6-6; TRBD1 is a possible D gene (6 bases). CDR3 length: 12 amino acids. Trimming shortened V by 5 bases and J by 6 bases, and 10 bases separated the two germline ends. The germline V gene has CDR1 MNHNY and CDR2 SVGAGI (reference sequence). The CDR3 DNA is TGTGCCAGCAGTAAAACAGGGTCTGAAGCTTTCTTT. This sequence encodes CASSKTGSEAFF.

V usage is TRBV29-1 and J usage is TRBJ2-1, with D maybe TRBD1 (6 bases). The germline CDR1 and CDR2 sequences are SQVTM and ANQGSEA. The CDR3 spans 15 residues. Trimming took 2 bases from V and 8 from J, leaving 19 bases between them. CDR3 protein: CSVERGAGERYEQFF. In DNA, the CDR3 is TGCAGCGTTGAAAGGGGAGCAGGGGAGAGGTATGAGCAGTTCTTC.